This T cell receptor beta chain was sequenced during a study of blood T cell repertoires in COVID-19. TCRdb's table, derived via immunoSEQ multiplex PCR, lists solely in-frame clones and lacks some. The table shows 250,000 to 300,000 clones, with 75% to 85% occurring only once. Source material: peripheral blood. This TCR was recovered from a man aged 45-65 years with active or convalescent COVID-19.

The DNA for the CDR3 is TGCGCCAGCAGCATGACTAGCGCCCCGAACACCGGGGAGCTGTTTTTT. Translating gives CASSMTSAPNTGELFF. J is TRBJ2-2 and V is TRBV5-1; 8 positions agree with TRBD2. CDR3 length equals 16 residues. Losses at the gene ends were 4 bases for V and 0 bases for J; bases not matched to a gene: 5. The V gene's germline CDR1 is SGHRS and CDR2 YFSETQ.